Below, 2 T cell receptor beta chains from the same sample are listed, as sequenced in a study of T cell responses to AZD1222 COVID-19 vaccine (dated by TCRdb to the early 2020s). Library construction relied on the immunoSEQ multiplex PCR assay. This is the immuneACCESS table as TCRdb keeps it, with only in-frame sequences that have V and J called. A part of the clones is gone; compared with another copy, unresolved V genes explain less than half, and the rest is unexplained. The sample table contains some 170,000 clones; only one count was recorded for just over 90% of them. 2.5% to 3% of the sample belongs to the ten largest clones. Per the publication, the time point label means: baseline before first vaccination. This material consisted of peripheral blood, taken on day 0 of AZD1222 vaccination. The origin of the receptors is an adult in good health.

The rearrangement uses TRBV5-1 and TRBJ2-3, with 14 positions matching TRBD2. Germline trimming cut 0 bases from V and 6 bases from J; bases unmatched to any gene: 9. The germline gives CDR1 SGHRS, CDR2 YFSETQ. The CDR3 totals 18 residues. DNA for the CDR3: TGCGCCAGCAGCTTGGATGGAGGGACTAGCGGGAGAGATGATACGCAGTATTTT. Its translation: CASSLDGGTSGRDDTQYF.

The V call is TRBV5-1, the J call TRBJ1-1, with D unclear. The CDR3 runs 14 residues. V lost 5 bases and J 2 bases, leaving 13 bases between the germline ends. The germline gives CDR1 SGHRS, CDR2 YFSETQ. Here the CDR3 DNA reads TGCGCCAGCAGGCCGGACGGACTTAACACTGAAGCTTTCTTT. It specifies CASRPDGLNTEAFF.